This is a list of T cell receptor beta chains from one sample in a study of early T cells in non-severe SARS-CoV-2 infection. TCRdb independently ran MiXCR on the 5' RACE reads; one entry per CDR3 protein. The sample has tens of thousands of distinct CDR3 sequences, roughly a sixth seen once. The sample here was whole blood, taken at baseline. These receptors were obtained from an adult who was a healthcare worker with PCR-confirmed SARS-CoV-2 infection or an uninfected control (not recorded which). Both conserved end residues are part of each CDR3. D genes are given only for firm matches.

- TRBJ2-7 TRBV29-1 CSVGGQGEQYF
TRBD1 TRBJ1-3 TRBV12-3/TRBV12-4 CASSPPGQGGNTIYF
- TRBJ1-5 TRBV7-2 CASSRGRNQPQHF
- TRBJ1-1 TRBV10-2 CASSEWGSQAFF
- TRBJ1-1 TRBV6-1 CASERGARTEAFF
- TRBJ1-6 TRBV7-8 CASNHRPNSPLHF
TRBD1 TRBJ1-3 TRBV30 CAWANRGRTGNTIYF
- TRBJ2-1 TRBV12-3/TRBV12-4 CASGQGNGEQFF
- TRBJ2-1 TRBV28 CASSSRQIFVNEQFF
- TRBJ2-2 TRBV6-1 CASKRMWENTGELFF
TRBD1 TRBJ1-6 TRBV12-3/TRBV12-4 CASAGQGAGALHF
- TRBJ1-1 TRBV6-1 CASRDGRPGIF
TRBD1 TRBJ2-5 TRBV4-3 CASGQLDRDQETQYF
- TRBJ1-2 TRBV4-3 CASSQGVDGYTF
TRBD1 TRBJ1-2 TRBV5-5 CASSLGGQGVGYTF
- TRBJ1-2 TRBV7-9 CASSLGDLYGYTF
TRBD1 TRBJ1-5 TRBV5-1 CASSVTGGLDQPQHF
- TRBJ1-4 TRBV19 CATRDTGSPANEKLFF
- TRBJ1-2 TRBV5-4 CASSLERTNYGYTF
- TRBJ1-3 TRBV12-3/TRBV12-4 CASSLGHLSGNTIYF
- TRBJ2-3 TRBV5-1 CASSLGHLGNTDTQYF
TRBD2 TRBJ2-7 TRBV3-1 CASSLGRAGDEQYF
- TRBJ2-3 TRBV19 CANLGSNGADTQYF
TRBD2 TRBJ2-7 TRBV4-1 CASSQDPAGGAKEQYF
TRBD2 TRBJ2-3 TRBV20-1 CSATPRLAGGDTQYF
TRBD2 TRBJ2-1 TRBV6-1 CASSSHSLAGLIDEQFF
- TRBJ2-3 TRBV6-5 CASSYSGDGDTQYF
- TRBJ2-1 TRBV5-1 CASSEDRDNEQFF
- TRBJ1-1 TRBV4-1 CASSSDSSNTEAFF
- TRBJ2-5 TRBV12-3/TRBV12-4 CASSFGAGGQGSMETQYF
- TRBJ1-5 TRBV6-1 CASSEKSGYSNQPQHF
- TRBJ2-1 TRBV14 CASSQLGRGSSYNEQFF
TRBD1 TRBJ1-6 TRBV15 CATSTKTGTAPLHF
- TRBJ1-6 TRBV10-3 CAISATYSPLHF
- TRBJ1-5 TRBV2 CASSVDSNQPQHF
- TRBJ1-3 TRBV7-8 CASSLYDRPSGNTIYF
- TRBJ1-1 TRBV6-5 CASSYTGRDTEAFF
TRBD1 TRBJ1-4 TRBV29-1 CSVKTGETNEKLFF
- TRBJ2-5 TRBV5-6 CASRQYNQETQYF